A selection of T cell receptor beta chains follows, all from one sample in a study of Graves' ophthalmopathy and Graves' hyperthyroidism. TCRdb re-analysed the multiplex PCR reads in MiXCR, keeping a single row per CDR3 protein. The table records almost 750,000 distinct CDR3 sequences, roughly 40% of them present only once. Sequenced: peripheral blood. These receptor sequences come from an adult man with Graves' ophthalmopathy. CDR3s include the opening cysteine and the closing phenylalanine or tryptophan. The order of the fields is CDR3 protein, CDR3 DNA, D gene, J gene, clone size, V gene. D genes are given only for firm matches. A clone size is listed for some rows: how often the clone was seen (once, few, many), or a class if it is expanded.

CATSASAGRTNQPQHF TGTGCCACCAGTGCCTCTGCGGGCAGGACGAATCAGCCCCAGCATTTT NA TRBJ1-5 NA TRBV24-1
CASSPRVVATEAFF TGTGCCAGCAGCCCTCGAGTTGTAGCGACTGAAGCCTTCTTT NA TRBJ1-1 NA TRBV11-2
CASSEGSQDRRDYTF TGCGCCAGCAGTGAGGGCAGCCAAGATCGGCGTGACTACACCTTC NA TRBJ1-2 NA TRBV10-2
CASSQPLSGSTEAFF TGCGCCAGCAGCCAACCTTTATCAGGGTCAACTGAAGCTTTCTTT NA TRBJ1-1 NA TRBV4-3
CASSLSYRQQETQYF TGTGCCAGCAGCTTAAGTTACAGACAACAAGAGACCCAGTACTTC NA TRBJ2-5 NA TRBV7-9
CASSSRTGERNQPQHF TGTGCCAGCAGTTCTAGGACAGGGGAGCGCAATCAGCCCCAGCATTTT TRBD1 TRBJ1-5 few TRBV2
CASKKQRGTDKAFF TGTGCCAGTAAGAAACAAAGAGGGACCGACAAAGCTTTCTTT NA TRBJ1-1 NA TRBV19
CASSPPGLAEYEQYF TGCGCCAGCAGCCCACCGGGACTAGCGGAATACGAGCAGTACTTC TRBD2 TRBJ2-7 few TRBV5-1
CASTWLGSNQPQHF TGTGCCAGCACCTGGTTGGGAAGCAATCAGCCCCAGCATTTT NA TRBJ1-5 many TRBV6-5
CSVLTGNTEAFF TGCAGCGTTCTTACAGGGAACACTGAAGCTTTCTTT NA TRBJ1-1 many TRBV29-1
CSVEGRGGVGETQYF TGCAGCGTTGAAGGTCGAGGGGGCGTGGGAGAGACCCAGTACTTC TRBD1 TRBJ2-5 many TRBV29-1
CASSRGGTEAFF TGTGCCAGCAGCAGGGGGGGCACTGAAGCTTTCTTT NA TRBJ1-1 many TRBV3-1
CASSLYYPGHPPLHF TGTGCCAGCAGCCTCTACTACCCGGGACATCCACCCCTCCACTTT NA TRBJ1-6 once TRBV7-2
CASSADPPGAYEQYF TGTGCCAGCAGCGCCGACCCCCCGGGAGCGTACGAGCAGTACTTC NA TRBJ2-7 NA TRBV7-2